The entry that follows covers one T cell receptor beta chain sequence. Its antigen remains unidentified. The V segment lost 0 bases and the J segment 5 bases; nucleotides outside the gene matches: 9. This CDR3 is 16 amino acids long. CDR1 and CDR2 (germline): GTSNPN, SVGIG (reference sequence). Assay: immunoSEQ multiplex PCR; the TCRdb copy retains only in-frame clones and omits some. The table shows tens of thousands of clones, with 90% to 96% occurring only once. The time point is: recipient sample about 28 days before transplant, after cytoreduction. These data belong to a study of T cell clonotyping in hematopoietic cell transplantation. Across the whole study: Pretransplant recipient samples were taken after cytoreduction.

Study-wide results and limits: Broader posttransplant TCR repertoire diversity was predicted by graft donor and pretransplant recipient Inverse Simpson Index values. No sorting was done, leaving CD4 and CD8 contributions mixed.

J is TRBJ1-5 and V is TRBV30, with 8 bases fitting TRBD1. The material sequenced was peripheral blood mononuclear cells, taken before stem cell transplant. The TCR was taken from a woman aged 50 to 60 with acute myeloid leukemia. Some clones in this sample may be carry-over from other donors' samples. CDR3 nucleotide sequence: TGTGCCTGGAGTGTACCCGAGACAGGGGCCTATCAGCCCCAGCATTTT. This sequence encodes CAWSVPETGAYQPQHF.